The subject of this entry is one TCR beta chain. Antigen specificity is unknown. Trimming cost V 1 base and J 9 bases; bases outside gene matches: 11. The length of the CDR3 is 14 residues. CDR1 and CDR2 (germline): GTSNPN, SVGIG (reference sequence). The repertoire was sequenced with immunoSEQ multiplex PCR; TCRdb's copy has only in-frame clones and lacks some. The data hold around 78,000 clones, with about nine tenths observed a single time. The data were taken from a study of T cell responses to AZD1222 COVID-19 vaccine. Regarding the study as a whole: Donors were mostly white British, more females; clonal diversity possibly underestimated.

The sample in question was peripheral blood, obtained 28 days after the second AZD1222 dose. V is TRBV30 and J is TRBJ2-7; 8 bases align to TRBD2. This clonotype was obtained from an adult who received the AZD1222 COVID-19 vaccine. CDR3 nucleotide sequence: TGTGCCTGGAGTGGTAGTAGCGGGGCCCTAGGGCAGTACTTC. It specifies CAWSGSSGALGQYF.